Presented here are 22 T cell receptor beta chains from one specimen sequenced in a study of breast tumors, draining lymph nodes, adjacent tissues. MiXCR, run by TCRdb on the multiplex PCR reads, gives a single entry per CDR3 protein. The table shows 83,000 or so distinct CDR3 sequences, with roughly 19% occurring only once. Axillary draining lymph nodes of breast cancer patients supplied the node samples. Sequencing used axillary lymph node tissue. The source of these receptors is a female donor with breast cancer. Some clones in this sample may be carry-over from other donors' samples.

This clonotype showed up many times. This chain's CDR3 is CASSQGRGADDTQYF. The CDR3 coding sequence is TGTGCCAGCAGCCAAGGGAGGGGGGCGGATGATACGCAGTATTTT. This rearrangement joins TRBV4-2 to TRBJ2-3; D may match TRBD1 or TRBD2 (6 bases each). This CDR3 region has 15 residues. Germline lookup yields CDR1 LGHNA and CDR2 YNFKEQ. V was trimmed by 1 base and J by 6 bases, leaving 14 bases between them.

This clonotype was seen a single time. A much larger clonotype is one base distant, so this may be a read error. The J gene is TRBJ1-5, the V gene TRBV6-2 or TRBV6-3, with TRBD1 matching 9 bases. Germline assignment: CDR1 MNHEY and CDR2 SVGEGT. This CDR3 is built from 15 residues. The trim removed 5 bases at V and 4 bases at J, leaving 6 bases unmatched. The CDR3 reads CASSHRDRANQPQHF. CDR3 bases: TGTGCCAGCAGTCACCGGGACAGGGCAAATCAGCCCCAGCATTTT.

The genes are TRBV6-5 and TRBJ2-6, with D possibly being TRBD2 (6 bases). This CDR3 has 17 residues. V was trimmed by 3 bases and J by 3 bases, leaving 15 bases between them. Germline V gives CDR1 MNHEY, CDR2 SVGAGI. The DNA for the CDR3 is TGTGCCAGCAGTTATGGGCAGCGGGCGGGTGGGGCCAACGTCCTGACTTTC. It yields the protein CASSYGQRAGGANVLTF.

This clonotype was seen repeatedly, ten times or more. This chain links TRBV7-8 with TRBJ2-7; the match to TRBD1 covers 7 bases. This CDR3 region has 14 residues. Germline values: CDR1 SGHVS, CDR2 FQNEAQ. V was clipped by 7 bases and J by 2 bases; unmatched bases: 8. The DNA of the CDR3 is TGTGCCAGCAACCAGGGACAGAGAACCTACGAGCAGTACTTC. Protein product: CASNQGQRTYEQYF.

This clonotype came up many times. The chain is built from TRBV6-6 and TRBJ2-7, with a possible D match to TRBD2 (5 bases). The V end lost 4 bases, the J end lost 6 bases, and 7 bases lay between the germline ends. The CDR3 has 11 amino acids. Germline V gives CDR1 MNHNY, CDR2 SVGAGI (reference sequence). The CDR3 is CASSSGGEQYF. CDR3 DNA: TGTGCCAGCAGTTCTGGAGGCGAGCAGTACTTC.

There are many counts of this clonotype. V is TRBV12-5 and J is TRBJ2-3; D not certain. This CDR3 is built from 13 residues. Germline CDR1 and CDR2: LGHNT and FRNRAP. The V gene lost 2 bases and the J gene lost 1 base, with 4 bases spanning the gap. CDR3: CASGLSRTDTQYF. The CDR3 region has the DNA TGTGCTAGTGGTTTGTCGCGCACAGATACGCAGTATTTT.

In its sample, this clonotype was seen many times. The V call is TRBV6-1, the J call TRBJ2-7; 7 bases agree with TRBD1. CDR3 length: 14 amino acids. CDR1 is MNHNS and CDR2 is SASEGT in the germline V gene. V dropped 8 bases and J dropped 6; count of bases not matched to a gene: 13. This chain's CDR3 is CASLGPGGIGEQYF. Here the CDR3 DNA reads TGTGCCAGCCTCGGGCCAGGGGGTATTGGCGAGCAGTACTTC.

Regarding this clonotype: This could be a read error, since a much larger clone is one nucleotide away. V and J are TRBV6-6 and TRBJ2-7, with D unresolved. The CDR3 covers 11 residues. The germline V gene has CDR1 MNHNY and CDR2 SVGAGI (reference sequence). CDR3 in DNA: TGTGCCAGCATAAATAGCTACGGGCAGTACTTC. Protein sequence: CASINSYGQYF.

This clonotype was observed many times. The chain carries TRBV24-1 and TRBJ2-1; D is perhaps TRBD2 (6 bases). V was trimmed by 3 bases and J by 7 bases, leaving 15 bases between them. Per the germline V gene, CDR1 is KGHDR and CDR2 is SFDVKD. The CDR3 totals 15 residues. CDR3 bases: TGTGCCACCAGTGATAGCCAGGGAGGTATTAATGAGCAGTTCTTC. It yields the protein CATSDSQGGINEQFF.

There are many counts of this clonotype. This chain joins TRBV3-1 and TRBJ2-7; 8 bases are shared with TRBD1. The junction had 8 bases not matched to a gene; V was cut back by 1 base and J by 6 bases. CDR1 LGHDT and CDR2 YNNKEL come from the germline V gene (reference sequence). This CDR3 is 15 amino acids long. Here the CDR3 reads CASSQGGTGHGEQYF. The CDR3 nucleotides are TGTGCCAGCAGCCAAGGCGGGACAGGCCACGGCGAGCAGTACTTC.

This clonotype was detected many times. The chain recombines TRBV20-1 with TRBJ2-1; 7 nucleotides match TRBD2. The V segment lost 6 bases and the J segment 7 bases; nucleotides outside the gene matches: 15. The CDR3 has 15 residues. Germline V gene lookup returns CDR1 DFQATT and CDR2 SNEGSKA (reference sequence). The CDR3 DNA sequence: TGCAGTGCCAGTGGAACTAGCGCCTTGGGGAATGAGCAGTTCTTC. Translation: CSASGTSALGNEQFF.

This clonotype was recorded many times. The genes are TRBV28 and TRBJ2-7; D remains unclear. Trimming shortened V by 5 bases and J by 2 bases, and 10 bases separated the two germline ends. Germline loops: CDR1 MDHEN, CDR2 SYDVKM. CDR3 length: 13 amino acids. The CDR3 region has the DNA TGTGCCAGCAGTCCCCCGACGGCCTACGAGCAGTACTTC. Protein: CASSPPTAYEQYF.

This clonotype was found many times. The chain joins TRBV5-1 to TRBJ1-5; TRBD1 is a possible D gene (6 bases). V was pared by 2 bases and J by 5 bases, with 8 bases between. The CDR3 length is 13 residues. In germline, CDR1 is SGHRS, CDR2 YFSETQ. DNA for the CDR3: TGCGCCAGCAGCTTAACAGGGTATCAGCCCCAGCATTTT. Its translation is CASSLTGYQPQHF.

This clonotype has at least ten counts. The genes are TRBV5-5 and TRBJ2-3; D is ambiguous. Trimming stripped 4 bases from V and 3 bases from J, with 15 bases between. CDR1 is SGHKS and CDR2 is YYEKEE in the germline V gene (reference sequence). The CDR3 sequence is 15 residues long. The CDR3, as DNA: TGTGCCAGCAGCAACCGACCCCACGAGACAGATACGCAGTATTTT. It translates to CASSNRPHETDTQYF.

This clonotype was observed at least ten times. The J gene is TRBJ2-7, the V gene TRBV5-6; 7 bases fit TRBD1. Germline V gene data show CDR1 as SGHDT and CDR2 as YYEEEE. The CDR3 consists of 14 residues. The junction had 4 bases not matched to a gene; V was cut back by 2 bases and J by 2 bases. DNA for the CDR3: TGTGCCAGCAGCTTCGACAGGGCCGCCTACGAGCAGTACTTC. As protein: CASSFDRAAYEQYF.

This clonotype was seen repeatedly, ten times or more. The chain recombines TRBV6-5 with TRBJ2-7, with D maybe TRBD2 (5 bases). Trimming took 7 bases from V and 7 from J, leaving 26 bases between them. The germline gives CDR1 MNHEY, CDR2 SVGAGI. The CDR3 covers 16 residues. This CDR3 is CASTPKVLARMGEQYF. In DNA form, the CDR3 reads TGTGCCAGCACCCCTAAGGTATTAGCGCGAATGGGGGAGCAGTACTTC.

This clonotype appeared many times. DNA of the CDR3: TGTGCCAGCAGCTTTGGAACAGGGGTTAACTATGGCTACACCTTC. This encodes CASSFGTGVNYGYTF. The chain uses TRBV5-6 and TRBJ1-2, with TRBD1 matching 7 bases. From germline, CDR1 is SGHDT and CDR2 YYEEEE. This CDR3 is built from 15 residues. Trimming at V came to 2 bases and at J to 1 base, leaving 5 bases not matched to a gene.

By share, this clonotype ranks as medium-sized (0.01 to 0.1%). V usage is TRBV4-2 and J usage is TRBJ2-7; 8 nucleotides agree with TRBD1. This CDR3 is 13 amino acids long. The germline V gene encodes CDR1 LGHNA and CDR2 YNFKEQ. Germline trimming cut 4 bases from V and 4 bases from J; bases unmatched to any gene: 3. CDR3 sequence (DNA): TGTGCCAGCAGCCCCCAGGGGGCTTACGAGCAGTACTTC. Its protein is CASSPQGAYEQYF.

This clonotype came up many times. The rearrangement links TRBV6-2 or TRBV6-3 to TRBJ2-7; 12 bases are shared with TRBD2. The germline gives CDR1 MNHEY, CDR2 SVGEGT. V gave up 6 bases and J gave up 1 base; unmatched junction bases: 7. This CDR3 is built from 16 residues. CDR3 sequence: CASSPSGRVLSYEQYF. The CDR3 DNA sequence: TGTGCCAGCAGCCCTAGCGGGAGGGTTCTTTCCTACGAGCAGTACTTC.

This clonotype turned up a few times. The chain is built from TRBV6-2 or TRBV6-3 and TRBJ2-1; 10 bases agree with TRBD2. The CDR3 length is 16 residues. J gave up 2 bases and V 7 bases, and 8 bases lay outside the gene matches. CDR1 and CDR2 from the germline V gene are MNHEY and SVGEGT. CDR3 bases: TGTGCCAGCACTCCTCTAGCGGGAGCGGCCTACAATGAGCAGTTCTTC. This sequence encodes CASTPLAGAAYNEQFF.

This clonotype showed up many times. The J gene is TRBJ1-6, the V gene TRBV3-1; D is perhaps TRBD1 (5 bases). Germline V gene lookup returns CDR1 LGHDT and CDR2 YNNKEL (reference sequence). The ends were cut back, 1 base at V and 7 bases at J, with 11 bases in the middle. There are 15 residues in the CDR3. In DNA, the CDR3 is TGTGCCAGCAGCCAAGGAGGGGTCGGGAATTCACCCCTCCACTTT. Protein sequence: CASSQGGVGNSPLHF.

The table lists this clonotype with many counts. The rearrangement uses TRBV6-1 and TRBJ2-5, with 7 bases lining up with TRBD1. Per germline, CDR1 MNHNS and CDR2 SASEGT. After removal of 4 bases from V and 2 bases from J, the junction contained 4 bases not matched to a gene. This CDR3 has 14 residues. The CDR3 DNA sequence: TGTGCCAGCAGTGCGGGACAGCTACAAGAGACCCAGTACTTC. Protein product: CASSAGQLQETQYF.